These T cell receptor beta chains were read from a single sample in a study of OX40 agonist ivuxolimab in advanced cancers. The repertoire was sequenced with immunoSEQ multiplex PCR; TCRdb's copy has only in-frame clones and lacks some. The sample includes tens of thousands of clones, about nine tenths of them seen just once. This specimen consisted of CD4+ or CD8+ T cells sorted from blood, obtained in a trial of the OX40 agonist ivuxolimab. All receptors come from an adult with an advanced solid tumor such as melanoma, head and neck, liver or kidney cancer. Both conserved end residues are part of each CDR3. D genes are given only for firm matches. Clone size is given for some rows only: seen once, a few or many times, or a class if the clone is expanded.

D gene,J gene,V gene,clone size,CDR3 protein,CDR3 DNA
.,TRBJ2-2,TRBV11-2,.,CASSLITGELFF,TGTGCCAGCAGCCTTATCACCGGGGAGCTGTTTTTT
TRBD1,TRBJ2-3,TRBV6-5,.,CASSFLTGETDTQYF,TGTGCCAGCAGCTTCTTAACAGGGGAGACAGATACGCAGTATTTT
.,TRBJ2-1,TRBV14,.,CASSQVVGTEQFF,TGTGCCAGCAGCCAAGTCGTGGGGACAGAGCAGTTCTTC
.,TRBJ1-2,TRBV29-1,.,CSPFDSSNYGYTF,TGCAGCCCCTTCGACAGCTCTAACTATGGCTACACCTTC
.,TRBJ1-2,TRBV29-1,.,CSARAPDGYTF,TGCAGCGCCCGGGCCCCGGATGGCTACACCTTC
.,TRBJ1-2,TRBV5-4,.,CASSRGHWGYTF,TGTGCCAGCAGCCGGGGACATTGGGGCTACACCTTC
.,TRBJ1-2,TRBV27,.,CASSSQQEANYGYTF,TGTGCCAGCAGTTCCCAGCAGGAGGCTAACTATGGCTACACCTTC
.,TRBJ2-2,TRBV7-6,.,CASAVFDSGGELFF,TGTGCCAGCGCCGTCTTCGACAGCGGAGGGGAGCTGTTTTTT
.,TRBJ2-7,TRBV19,.,CASSMRGQREQYF,TGTGCCAGTAGTATGCGGGGGCAAAGGGAGCAGTACTTC
TRBD2,TRBJ2-5,TRBV7-7,.,CASSLVLGGDVTETQYF,TGTGCCAGCAGCTTAGTTCTGGGGGGGGACGTTACAGAGACCCAGTACTTC
.,TRBJ1-5,TRBV6-4,.,CASSLFGGSRPQHF,TGTGCCAGCAGCCTTTTTGGGGGAAGTCGGCCCCAGCATTTT
.,TRBJ2-1,TRBV12-5,few,CPREEQFF,TGTCCCCGTGAAGAGCAGTTCTTC
.,TRBJ1-1,TRBV6-5,.,CASSSFGGTEAFF,TGTGCCAGCAGTTCCTTCGGGGGCACTGAAGCTTTCTTT
.,TRBJ1-2,TRBV4-2,.,CASSQKGGSYTF,TGTGCCAGCAGCCAGAAAGGCGGGAGCTACACCTTC
.,TRBJ1-1,TRBV7-3,.,CASSPPGSAVAFF,TGTGCCAGCAGCCCTCCGGGCTCGGCGGTTGCTTTCTTT
.,TRBJ1-1,TRBV28,.,CASSLLAGEWNTEAFF,TGTGCCAGCAGTTTATTAGCAGGGGAATGGAACACTGAAGCTTTCTTT
.,TRBJ2-3,TRBV29-1,.,CSAENYPRTDTQYF,TGCAGCGCCGAAAATTACCCCCGCACAGATACGCAGTATTTT
.,TRBJ1-5,TRBV6-5,.,CASSRMMGNQPQHF,TGTGCCAGCAGTCGGATGATGGGCAATCAGCCCCAGCATTTT
TRBD1,TRBJ2-7,TRBV5-4,.,CASSSRDRGPYEQYF,TGTGCCAGCAGCTCGCGGGACAGGGGACCCTACGAGCAGTACTTC
.,TRBJ1-5,TRBV7-8,once,CASSLRGINQPQHF,TGTGCCAGCAGCTTACGAGGGATCAATCAGCCCCAGCATTTT
TRBD1,TRBJ1-1,TRBV6-5,once,CASSPGTGGPGEAFF,TGTGCCAGCAGTCCCGGGACAGGGGGCCCCGGTGAAGCTTTCTTT
.,TRBJ1-5,TRBV28,.,CASSPDRWREPQHF,TGTGCCAGCAGTCCAGACAGGTGGAGGGAGCCCCAGCATTTT
.,TRBJ2-3,TRBV7-9,.,CASSLTSGGPGGTDTQYF,TGTGCCAGCAGCTTGACTAGTGGGGGGCCGGGAGGCACAGATACGCAGTATTTT
TRBD1,TRBJ1-2,TRBV12-5,.,CASGPDREYGYTF,TGTGCTAGTGGTCCAGACAGGGAATATGGCTACACCTTC
.,TRBJ2-6,TRBV4-2,.,CASSQVMGTGANVLTF,TGTGCCAGCAGCCAAGTAATGGGGACTGGGGCCAACGTCCTGACTTTC
.,TRBJ2-1,TRBV4-1,.,CASSQRGAGRSYNEQFF,TGCGCCAGCAGCCAAAGAGGGGCAGGTCGCTCCTACAATGAGCAGTTCTTC
TRBD1,TRBJ1-6,TRBV4-3,.,CASSQDLGGNSPLHF,TGCGCCAGCAGCCAAGATCTAGGGGGCAATTCACCCCTCCACTTT
TRBD1,TRBJ1-2,TRBV6-5,once,CASSTQGFGGYTF,TGTGCCAGCAGCACACAGGGGTTCGGTGGCTACACCTTC
.,TRBJ1-5,TRBV9,.,CASSVGQGSNQPQHF,TGTGCCAGCAGCGTAGGGCAGGGTAGCAATCAGCCCCAGCATTTT
.,TRBJ2-7,TRBV7-9,.,CASSLGPIDEQYF,TGTGCCAGCAGCTTGGGACCTATAGACGAGCAGTACTTC
.,TRBJ2-5,TRBV4-1,.,CASSQGSWETQYF,TGCGCCAGCAGCCAAGGGTCGTGGGAGACCCAGTACTTC
.,TRBJ1-4,TRBV28,.,CASLGRENEKLFF,TGTGCCAGCCTGGGCAGGGAGAATGAAAAACTGTTTTTT
.,TRBJ2-2,TRBV19,.,CASREPTGELFF,TGTGCCAGTAGAGAACCCACCGGGGAGCTGTTTTTT
TRBD2,TRBJ2-3,TRBV7-3,.,CASSTGTSDTDTQYF,TGTGCCAGCAGCACTGGGACTAGCGACACAGATACGCAGTATTTT
.,TRBJ2-1,TRBV7-3,.,CASSREGAYNEQFF,TGTGCCAGCAGCCGTGAGGGGGCCTACAATGAGCAGTTCTTC
TRBD1,TRBJ1-5,TRBV18,.,CASSTTPGQTFSNQPQHF,TGTGCCAGCTCTACCACCCCGGGACAGACTTTTAGCAATCAGCCCCAGCATTTT
.,TRBJ2-3,TRBV6-4,once,CASSNSGGTDTQYF,TGTGCCAGCAGTAATAGTGGGGGCACAGATACGCAGTATTTT
TRBD2,TRBJ2-3,TRBV28,.,CASSLGSGVTDTQYF,TGTGCCAGCAGTTTGGGTAGCGGGGTCACAGATACGCAGTATTTT
.,TRBJ1-2,TRBV6-5,.,CASSYHQNYGYTF,TGTGCCAGCAGTTACCACCAAAACTATGGCTACACCTTC
.,TRBJ1-1,TRBV29-1,once,CSVQKGNTEAFF,TGCAGCGTTCAAAAGGGAAACACTGAAGCTTTCTTT
.,TRBJ2-5,TRBV5-4,.,CASSLQGTQETQYF,TGTGCCAGCAGCTTGCAGGGTACTCAAGAGACCCAGTACTTC
.,TRBJ1-1,TRBV16,.,CASSQGPPGSSEAFF,TGTGCCAGCAGCCAAGGTCCACCGGGGAGCAGTGAAGCTTTCTTT
.,TRBJ1-1,TRBV5-5,.,CASSYRVLTEAFF,TGTGCCAGCAGCTACAGGGTCCTTACCGAGGCTTTCTTT
.,TRBJ2-2,TRBV29-1,once,CSVETGYDTGELFF,TGCAGCGTTGAAACGGGGTACGACACCGGGGAGCTGTTTTTT
.,TRBJ2-2,TRBV6-1,.,CASSERVMTGTGELFF,TGTGCCAGCAGTGAAAGGGTCATGACGGGTACCGGGGAGCTGTTTTTT
TRBD2,TRBJ2-5,TRBV27,.,CASSLGRALNPLETQYF,TGTGCCAGCAGTTTGGGGAGGGCCCTTAACCCTCTAGAGACCCAGTACTTC
.,TRBJ1-1,TRBV13,.,CASSYMNTEAFF,TGTGCCAGCAGCTACATGAACACTGAAGCTTTCTTT
TRBD1,TRBJ1-2,TRBV14,.,CASSHFQGAQNGYTF,TGTGCCAGCAGCCATTTTCAGGGGGCGCAGAATGGCTACACCTTC
.,TRBJ1-4,TRBV7-9,.,CASSVTTDATNEKLFF,TGTGCCAGCAGCGTCACGACAGATGCAACTAATGAAAAACTGTTTTTT
TRBD1,TRBJ1-2,TRBV5-5,.,CASSRDRGDPGYTF,TGTGCCAGCAGCCGCGACAGGGGCGACCCTGGCTACACCTTC
.,TRBJ1-1,TRBV15,.,CATSRDRAMNTEAFF,TGTGCCACCAGCAGGGATAGGGCGATGAACACTGAAGCTTTCTTT